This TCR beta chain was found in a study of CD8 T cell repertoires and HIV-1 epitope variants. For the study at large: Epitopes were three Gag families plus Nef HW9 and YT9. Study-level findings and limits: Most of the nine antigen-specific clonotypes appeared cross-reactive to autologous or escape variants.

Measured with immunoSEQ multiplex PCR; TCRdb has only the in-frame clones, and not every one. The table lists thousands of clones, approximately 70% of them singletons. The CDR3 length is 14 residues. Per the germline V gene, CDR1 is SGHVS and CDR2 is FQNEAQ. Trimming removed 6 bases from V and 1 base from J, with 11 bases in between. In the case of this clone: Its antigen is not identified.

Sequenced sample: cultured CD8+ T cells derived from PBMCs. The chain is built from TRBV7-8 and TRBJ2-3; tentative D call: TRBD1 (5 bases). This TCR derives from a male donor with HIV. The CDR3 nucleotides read TGTGCCAGCAGAGGCAGGGCTGGCACAGATACGCAGTATTTT. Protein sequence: CASRGRAGTDTQYF.